This is a list of T cell receptor beta chains from one sample in a study of T cell clusters in autoimmune cytopenias. TCRdb reworked the multiplex PCR reads into one entry per CDR3 protein, no DNA. The listing contains approximately 15,000 distinct CDR3 sequences. These data are also associated with another study on T cell repertoires in aging, cancer and after chemotherapy.

The sequencing sample was made of peripheral blood. Every receptor here comes from a human donor in good health. Each CDR3 is given with its conserved first and last residue. Fields, in order: J gene, V gene, clone size, CDR3 protein. A row's size may be missing; if present it is once, few, many or a size class.

>TRBJ2-3|TRBV29-1|medium-sized
CSLGLSGTPTDTQYF
>TRBJ1-1|TRBV19|NA
CASSMGTGRRGTEAFF
>TRBJ2-2|TRBV24-1|NA
CATSADTGELFF
>TRBJ2-2|TRBV18|NA
CASTSGGAGELFF
>TRBJ1-5|TRBV12-3/TRBV12-4|NA
CASSHTGPNQPQHF
>TRBJ2-2|TRBV12-3/TRBV12-4|NA
CASSKAGTSGSTGELFF
>TRBJ2-2|TRBV11-3|NA
CASSPGRTGTGELFF
>TRBJ2-7|TRBV11-1|NA
CASSRLVGEQYF
>TRBJ1-2|TRBV11-3|NA
CASSIQGLDGYTF
>TRBJ1-3|TRBV6-6|NA
CASSSSGRGYGNTIYF
>TRBJ2-7|TRBV27|NA
CASSQGTSGINEQYF
>TRBJ2-6|TRBV7-2|NA
CASSFDAGANVLTF
>TRBJ2-1|TRBV6-5|NA
CASSFKDGFYNEQFF
>TRBJ2-5|TRBV27|NA
CASSLSSDRVQETQYF
>TRBJ1-2|TRBV5-4|NA
CASSLVSQGGYTF
>TRBJ2-5|TRBV5-6|NA
CASSLIAGEETQYF
>TRBJ2-7|TRBV11-3|medium-sized
CASSSVSYEQYF
>TRBJ2-7|TRBV15|NA
CATSSRGYEQYF
>TRBJ2-1|TRBV7-6|NA
CASSSDGTPYNEQFF
>TRBJ2-2|TRBV12-3/TRBV12-4|NA
CASSPRGELTGELFF
>TRBJ1-1|TRBV30|NA
CAWSVRAPEAFF
>TRBJ2-7|TRBV11-1|medium-sized
CASSFLRAHEQYF
>TRBJ2-7|TRBV27|NA
CASSSTRGSSYEQYF
>TRBJ2-5|TRBV6-2/TRBV6-3|NA
CASGRNRPQYF
>TRBJ1-1|TRBV6-5|NA
CASSPGARGIKAFF
>TRBJ2-3|TRBV12-3/TRBV12-4|NA
CASTWGLSRAQYF
>TRBJ2-5|TRBV6-5|NA
CASSYSLAGGETQYF
>TRBJ1-5|TRBV27|NA
CASSPHTGEQPQHF
>TRBJ2-5|TRBV30|NA
CAWSNGGLRGTQYF
>TRBJ2-1|TRBV11-3|medium-sized
CASSLVGSEQFF
>TRBJ2-2|TRBV30|NA
CAWSLVGLVNTGELFF
>TRBJ2-6|TRBV19|medium-sized
CASSRGSGANVLTF
>TRBJ2-1|TRBV6-5|NA
CATSRGARAYNEQFF
>TRBJ2-1|TRBV27|NA
CVSRPGLAGVEYYNEQFF
>TRBJ1-5|TRBV19|NA
CASTVAGQPQHF
>TRBJ2-2|TRBV10-3|NA
CATMRTSGSTGELFF
>TRBJ2-7|TRBV19|NA
CASSLEAGAYEQYF
>TRBJ2-3|TRBV5-6|NA
CASSLRGGNTQYF
>TRBJ2-1|TRBV7-6|NA
CASSLVSTSSVSEQFF
>TRBJ2-4|TRBV6-5|NA
CASSSDWPNIQYF
>TRBJ2-2|TRBV27|NA
CASRMWTGTGELFF
>TRBJ2-1|TRBV30|NA
CAWDLLAGGRGEQFF
>TRBJ2-7|TRBV11-1|large
CASSLQGPLGEQYF
>TRBJ2-6|TRBV11-3|NA
CASRLTRAGANVLTF
>TRBJ2-3|TRBV6-1|NA
CASSEFAGDVDTQYF
>TRBJ2-7|TRBV27|NA
CASSAGQNYEQYF
>TRBJ1-4|TRBV29-1|medium-sized
CSVGRGGTNEKLFF